These T cell receptor beta chains were read from a single sample in a study of technical replicates of blood from several donors. Sequenced by immunoSEQ multiplex PCR; TCRdb stores in-frame clones only, minus some. Among 70,000 or so clones listed, over 70% were seen once. Sequenced input: PBMCs. These receptors were obtained from a human donor in good health. Some clones in this sample may be carry-over from other donors' samples. Each CDR3 is given with its conserved first and last residue. D genes are given only for firm matches. The size field is filled for only some rows; it gives once, few, many or a size class.

v_call: TRBV7-3; j_call: TRBJ2-2; d_call: TRBD1; cdr3_length: 14; clone_size: once; cdr3_nt: TGTGCCAGCAGCCGGGACAGGGGTACCGGGGAGCTGTTTTTT; cdr3_aa: CASSRDRGTGELFF
v_call: TRBV5-1; j_call: TRBJ1-4; d_call: TRBD1; cdr3_length: 14; clone_size: -; cdr3_nt: TGCGCCAGCAGCGCAGGACAGGGTAATGAAAAACTGTTTTTT; cdr3_aa: CASSAGQGNEKLFF
v_call: TRBV29-1; j_call: TRBJ2-2; d_call: TRBD2; cdr3_length: 16; clone_size: once; cdr3_nt: TGCAGCGTTGAAAAGGCGAGCGGGATGAACACCGGGGAGCTGTTTTTT; cdr3_aa: CSVEKASGMNTGELFF
v_call: TRBV30; j_call: TRBJ2-3; d_call: -; cdr3_length: 15; clone_size: -; cdr3_nt: TGTGCCTGGAGTAGCTACATAGGGGGGGCAGATACGCAGTATTTT; cdr3_aa: CAWSSYIGGADTQYF
v_call: TRBV10-1; j_call: TRBJ1-2; d_call: -; cdr3_length: 13; clone_size: -; cdr3_nt: TGCGCCAGCACCAAGTTCCGGGTCTCTGGCTACACCTTC; cdr3_aa: CASTKFRVSGYTF
v_call: TRBV5-1; j_call: TRBJ2-7; d_call: TRBD2; cdr3_length: 21; clone_size: -; cdr3_nt: TGCGCCAGCAGCCTACGCCAAGGGTGGACTAGCGGGAGGTTGTTCCCCTACGAGCAGTACTTC; cdr3_aa: CASSLRQGWTSGRLFPYEQYF
v_call: TRBV5-1; j_call: TRBJ2-3; d_call: -; cdr3_length: 14; clone_size: -; cdr3_nt: TGCGCCAGCAGCTTGGCGACTATCGGAGATACGCAGTATTTT; cdr3_aa: CASSLATIGDTQYF
v_call: TRBV6-5; j_call: TRBJ2-3; d_call: -; cdr3_length: 12; clone_size: -; cdr3_nt: TGTGCCAGCGGAGGGAGCACAGATACGCAGTATTTT; cdr3_aa: CASGGSTDTQYF
v_call: TRBV7-9; j_call: TRBJ2-7; d_call: TRBD1; cdr3_length: 14; clone_size: -; cdr3_nt: TGTGCCAGCAGCCCGAGGGACAGGCAATTCGAGCAGTACTTC; cdr3_aa: CASSPRDRQFEQYF
v_call: TRBV9; j_call: TRBJ2-1; d_call: -; cdr3_length: 15; clone_size: -; cdr3_nt: TGTGCCAGCAGCGACGACAGGCGAGCCTACAATGAGCAGTTCTTC; cdr3_aa: CASSDDRRAYNEQFF
v_call: TRBV7-6; j_call: TRBJ2-5; d_call: -; cdr3_length: 12; clone_size: -; cdr3_nt: TGTGCCAGCAGCTTATCCGGTGGGACCCAGTACTTC; cdr3_aa: CASSLSGGTQYF
v_call: TRBV19; j_call: TRBJ1-2; d_call: -; cdr3_length: 18; clone_size: -; cdr3_nt: TGTGCCAGTAGTAATATCCCCCGGCAGGGCCCGGGCAACTATGGCTACACCTTC; cdr3_aa: CASSNIPRQGPGNYGYTF
v_call: TRBV7-3; j_call: TRBJ1-2; d_call: TRBD1; cdr3_length: 15; clone_size: few; cdr3_nt: TGTGCCAGCAGCCCAGGACAGGGGGCCATCTATGGCTACACCTTC; cdr3_aa: CASSPGQGAIYGYTF
v_call: TRBV2; j_call: TRBJ1-1; d_call: -; cdr3_length: 15; clone_size: -; cdr3_nt: TGTGCCAGCATTCATCGGGACTGGCTGAACACTGAAGCTTTCTTT; cdr3_aa: CASIHRDWLNTEAFF
v_call: TRBV6-5; j_call: TRBJ1-2; d_call: -; cdr3_length: 15; clone_size: -; cdr3_nt: TGTGCCAGCAGTTACTCGAAAAATAGGGGAGGAGGCTACACCTTC; cdr3_aa: CASSYSKNRGGGYTF
v_call: TRBV6-5; j_call: TRBJ1-2; d_call: -; cdr3_length: 14; clone_size: -; cdr3_nt: TGTGCCAGCAGTTACACAGCAACTAACTATGGCTACACCTTC; cdr3_aa: CASSYTATNYGYTF
v_call: TRBV4-1; j_call: TRBJ2-3; d_call: -; cdr3_length: 17; clone_size: -; cdr3_nt: TGCGCCAGCAGCCAAGATCAAACTAGTTTAGGCACAGATACGCAGTATTTT; cdr3_aa: CASSQDQTSLGTDTQYF
v_call: TRBV9; j_call: TRBJ1-2; d_call: TRBD1; cdr3_length: 14; clone_size: -; cdr3_nt: TGTGCCAGCAGCGTCACAGGGGGCGCTTATGGCTACACCTTC; cdr3_aa: CASSVTGGAYGYTF
v_call: TRBV14; j_call: TRBJ2-2; d_call: -; cdr3_length: 13; clone_size: -; cdr3_nt: TGTGCCAGCAGCCAAGATCTCACCGGGGAGCTGTTTTTT; cdr3_aa: CASSQDLTGELFF
v_call: TRBV9; j_call: TRBJ2-7; d_call: TRBD1; cdr3_length: 13; clone_size: -; cdr3_nt: TGTGCCAGCAGCCAAGGACAGGGCTACGAGCAGTACTTC; cdr3_aa: CASSQGQGYEQYF
v_call: TRBV9; j_call: TRBJ2-5; d_call: TRBD2; cdr3_length: 15; clone_size: -; cdr3_nt: TGTGCCAGCAGCGTAGGCGGGAGGGATCAAGAGACCCAGTACTTC; cdr3_aa: CASSVGGRDQETQYF
v_call: TRBV29-1; j_call: TRBJ2-1; d_call: TRBD2; cdr3_length: 15; clone_size: -; cdr3_nt: TGCAGCGTCCTGAGACTAGCGGGGGGGTACAATGAGCAGTTCTTC; cdr3_aa: CSVLRLAGGYNEQFF
v_call: TRBV7-3; j_call: TRBJ1-2; d_call: TRBD1; cdr3_length: 18; clone_size: -; cdr3_nt: TGTGCCAGCAGCCCGACTCGGGACAGTCGAAGTGCTAACTATGGCTACACCTTC; cdr3_aa: CASSPTRDSRSANYGYTF
v_call: TRBV25-1; j_call: TRBJ1-1; d_call: TRBD1; cdr3_length: 14; clone_size: -; cdr3_nt: TGTGCCAGCAGACCACAGGGGCCAGACACTGAAGCTTTCTTT; cdr3_aa: CASRPQGPDTEAFF
v_call: TRBV9; j_call: TRBJ2-1; d_call: TRBD1; cdr3_length: 16; clone_size: once; cdr3_nt: TGTGCCAGCAGCGAGAGGGACAGAAAGCTTTACAATGAGCAGTTCTTC; cdr3_aa: CASSERDRKLYNEQFF
v_call: TRBV6-6; j_call: TRBJ2-7; d_call: -; cdr3_length: 13; clone_size: -; cdr3_nt: TGTGCCAGCAGTTACCTGTCAGTCTACGAGCAGTACTTC; cdr3_aa: CASSYLSVYEQYF
v_call: TRBV7-9; j_call: TRBJ2-7; d_call: -; cdr3_length: 14; clone_size: -; cdr3_nt: TGTGCCAGCAGCCTCCAGGAGGGGATCTACGAGCAGTACTTC; cdr3_aa: CASSLQEGIYEQYF
v_call: TRBV19; j_call: TRBJ2-7; d_call: TRBD1; cdr3_length: 15; clone_size: -; cdr3_nt: TGTGCCAGTAGTATTAGGGACAGGGGACCCTACGAGCAGTACTTC; cdr3_aa: CASSIRDRGPYEQYF
v_call: TRBV2; j_call: TRBJ2-7; d_call: TRBD2; cdr3_length: 14; clone_size: -; cdr3_nt: TGTGCCAGCACCCTAGCGGGAGTCTCCTACGAGCAGTACTTC; cdr3_aa: CASTLAGVSYEQYF
v_call: TRBV19; j_call: TRBJ2-1; d_call: -; cdr3_length: 16; clone_size: -; cdr3_nt: TGTGCCAGTAGTATGTTAGCGTCGAGCTCCTACAATGAGCAGTTCTTC; cdr3_aa: CASSMLASSSYNEQFF
v_call: TRBV9; j_call: TRBJ2-1; d_call: TRBD2; cdr3_length: 15; clone_size: -; cdr3_nt: TGTGCCAGCAGCGTCCTAGCGGGAGTCTACAATGAGCAGTTCTTC; cdr3_aa: CASSVLAGVYNEQFF
v_call: TRBV18; j_call: TRBJ1-2; d_call: TRBD1; cdr3_length: 17; clone_size: -; cdr3_nt: TGTGCCAGCTCACCACGCAGGGGGCAAGCTCTTGGCTATGGCTACACCTTC; cdr3_aa: CASSPRRGQALGYGYTF
v_call: TRBV2; j_call: TRBJ2-5; d_call: -; cdr3_length: 11; clone_size: -; cdr3_nt: TGTGCCAGCAGTGAGAGGGAGACCCAGTACTTC; cdr3_aa: CASSERETQYF
v_call: TRBV7-9; j_call: TRBJ1-4; d_call: -; cdr3_length: 17; clone_size: -; cdr3_nt: TGTGCCAGCAGCTTAGCTGCCGATTGGGCCATCAGGGAAAAACTGTTTTTT; cdr3_aa: CASSLAADWAIREKLFF
v_call: TRBV7-3; j_call: TRBJ2-1; d_call: -; cdr3_length: 16; clone_size: -; cdr3_nt: TGTGCCAGCAGCTTATTGGGGCAGGCGTCCTACAATGAGCAGTTCTTC; cdr3_aa: CASSLLGQASYNEQFF
v_call: TRBV10-3; j_call: TRBJ2-3; d_call: TRBD1; cdr3_length: 19; clone_size: -; cdr3_nt: TGTGCCATCAGTGAGTCGCTGGTCTTCCGGACAGGGCGCACAGATACGCAGTATTTT; cdr3_aa: CAISESLVFRTGRTDTQYF
v_call: TRBV7-2; j_call: TRBJ2-5; d_call: -; cdr3_length: 13; clone_size: -; cdr3_nt: TGTGCCAGCAGCCCAACGCCAGGGGAGACCCAGTACTTC; cdr3_aa: CASSPTPGETQYF
v_call: TRBV7-3; j_call: TRBJ1-1; d_call: -; cdr3_length: 13; clone_size: once; cdr3_nt: TGTGCCAGCAGCGAAACATTGAACACTGAAGCTTTCTTT; cdr3_aa: CASSETLNTEAFF
v_call: TRBV4-2; j_call: TRBJ1-3; d_call: TRBD1; cdr3_length: 17; clone_size: -; cdr3_nt: TGTGCCAGCAGCCCCTTCGGACAGGGAACCTCTGGAAACACCATATATTTT; cdr3_aa: CASSPFGQGTSGNTIYF
v_call: TRBV6-5; j_call: TRBJ2-7; d_call: TRBD2; cdr3_length: 15; clone_size: -; cdr3_nt: TGTGCCAGCAGGGTGGACTTAGCGGGAGCGGGAGAGCAGTACTTC; cdr3_aa: CASRVDLAGAGEQYF
v_call: TRBV5-1; j_call: TRBJ2-2; d_call: -; cdr3_length: 15; clone_size: -; cdr3_nt: TGCGCCAGCAGCTTAGCGGGCGCGAACACCGGGGAGCTGTTTTTT; cdr3_aa: CASSLAGANTGELFF
v_call: TRBV10-3; j_call: TRBJ2-3; d_call: TRBD1; cdr3_length: 14; clone_size: -; cdr3_nt: TGTGCCATCAAAGCACAGGGGCCCACAGATACGCAGTATTTT; cdr3_aa: CAIKAQGPTDTQYF
v_call: TRBV11-2; j_call: TRBJ1-3; d_call: TRBD1; cdr3_length: 18; clone_size: -; cdr3_nt: TGTGCCAGCAGCTTAGACGGGAGGGGGCACCTCTCTGGAAACACCATATATTTT; cdr3_aa: CASSLDGRGHLSGNTIYF
v_call: TRBV18; j_call: TRBJ1-1; d_call: -; cdr3_length: 16; clone_size: -; cdr3_nt: TGTGCCAGCTCACTCCCTAGACAGGCTGGGAACACTGAAGCTTTCTTT; cdr3_aa: CASSLPRQAGNTEAFF
v_call: TRBV5-1; j_call: TRBJ2-1; d_call: TRBD1; cdr3_length: 15; clone_size: -; cdr3_nt: TGCGCCAGCAGCCCGACAGGGGGTAAGGTCAATGAGCAGTTCTTC; cdr3_aa: CASSPTGGKVNEQFF
v_call: TRBV5-5; j_call: TRBJ2-7; d_call: -; cdr3_length: 15; clone_size: -; cdr3_nt: TGTGCCAGCAGCCTGGCGGCGGACAGCTCCTACGAGCAGTACTTC; cdr3_aa: CASSLAADSSYEQYF
v_call: TRBV7-2; j_call: TRBJ1-2; d_call: -; cdr3_length: 15; clone_size: -; cdr3_nt: TGTGCCAGCAGCTTATACAGGGTTGAAGACTATGGCTACACCTTC; cdr3_aa: CASSLYRVEDYGYTF
v_call: TRBV9; j_call: TRBJ2-2; d_call: TRBD2; cdr3_length: 17; clone_size: few; cdr3_nt: TGTGCCAGCAGCGTCACCAGCGGGAGCATGAACACCGGGGAGCTGTTTTTT; cdr3_aa: CASSVTSGSMNTGELFF
v_call: TRBV9; j_call: TRBJ2-1; d_call: -; cdr3_length: 15; clone_size: -; cdr3_nt: TGTGCCAGCAGCGTACGGGGGGCCCCGTACAATGAGCAGTTCTTC; cdr3_aa: CASSVRGAPYNEQFF
v_call: TRBV6-6; j_call: TRBJ2-1; d_call: TRBD1; cdr3_length: 13; clone_size: -; cdr3_nt: TGTGCCAGCAGTTACGGACAGGAAACTGAGCAGTTCTTC; cdr3_aa: CASSYGQETEQFF
v_call: TRBV2; j_call: TRBJ1-2; d_call: TRBD1; cdr3_length: 14; clone_size: -; cdr3_nt: TGTGCCAGCAGTGATGTTGGACAGGCGGAGGGCTACACCTTC; cdr3_aa: CASSDVGQAEGYTF
v_call: TRBV11-3; j_call: TRBJ2-3; d_call: -; cdr3_length: 16; clone_size: -; cdr3_nt: TGTGCCAGCAGCCCCGGCGGGGGCGCGGGCACAGATACGCAGTATTTT; cdr3_aa: CASSPGGGAGTDTQYF
v_call: TRBV10-3; j_call: TRBJ2-5; d_call: TRBD2; cdr3_length: 18; clone_size: -; cdr3_nt: TGTGCCATCAGTCCCGGACTAGCGGGGGGCCCCCCTCAAGAGACCCAGTACTTC; cdr3_aa: CAISPGLAGGPPQETQYF
v_call: TRBV9; j_call: TRBJ2-1; d_call: TRBD2; cdr3_length: 18; clone_size: -; cdr3_nt: TGTGCCAGCAGCGTCCGGACGGTTCCGGGACTAGCGTCCAATGAGCAGTTCTTC; cdr3_aa: CASSVRTVPGLASNEQFF
v_call: TRBV30; j_call: TRBJ2-7; d_call: TRBD2; cdr3_length: 12; clone_size: -; cdr3_nt: TGTGCCTGGATGGGCGGGAGCTACGAGCAGTACTTC; cdr3_aa: CAWMGGSYEQYF
v_call: TRBV11-2; j_call: TRBJ2-1; d_call: TRBD2; cdr3_length: 12; clone_size: -; cdr3_nt: TGTGCCAGCAGCATAGCGGGCAATGAGCAGTTCTTC; cdr3_aa: CASSIAGNEQFF
v_call: TRBV5-8; j_call: TRBJ1-5; d_call: -; cdr3_length: 13; clone_size: once; cdr3_nt: TGTGCCAGCAGCTCCTGGACACAACAGCCCCAGCATTTT; cdr3_aa: CASSSWTQQPQHF
v_call: TRBV5-1; j_call: TRBJ2-1; d_call: TRBD2; cdr3_length: 14; clone_size: -; cdr3_nt: TGCGCCAGCAGCGGAAGCGGGGCATACAATGAGCAGTTCTTC; cdr3_aa: CASSGSGAYNEQFF
v_call: TRBV19; j_call: TRBJ2-7; d_call: -; cdr3_length: 18; clone_size: -; cdr3_nt: TGTGCCAGTAGTATCATAGCGGCAAACCCCGTTCGAGTCTACGAGCAGTACTTC; cdr3_aa: CASSIIAANPVRVYEQYF
v_call: TRBV7-3; j_call: TRBJ2-1; d_call: TRBD2; cdr3_length: 15; clone_size: once; cdr3_nt: TGTGCCAGCAGCACAGCGGGGGGGCTGGGCAATGAGCAGTTCTTC; cdr3_aa: CASSTAGGLGNEQFF